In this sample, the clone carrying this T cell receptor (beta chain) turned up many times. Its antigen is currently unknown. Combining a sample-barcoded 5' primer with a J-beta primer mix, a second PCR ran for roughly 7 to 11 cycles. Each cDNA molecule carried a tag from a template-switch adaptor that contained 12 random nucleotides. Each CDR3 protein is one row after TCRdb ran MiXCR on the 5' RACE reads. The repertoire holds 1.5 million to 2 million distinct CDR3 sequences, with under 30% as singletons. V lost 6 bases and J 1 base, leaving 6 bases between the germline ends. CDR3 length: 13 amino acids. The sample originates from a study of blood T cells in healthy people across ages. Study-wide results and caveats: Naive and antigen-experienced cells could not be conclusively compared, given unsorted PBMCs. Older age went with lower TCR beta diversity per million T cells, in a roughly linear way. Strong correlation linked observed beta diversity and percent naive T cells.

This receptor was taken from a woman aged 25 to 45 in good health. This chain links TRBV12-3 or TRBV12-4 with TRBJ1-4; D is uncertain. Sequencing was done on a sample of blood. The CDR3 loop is CASRLLTNEKLFF. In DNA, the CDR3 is TGTGCCAGCAGATTATTAACTAATGAAAAACTGTTTTTT.